This entry lists 9 T cell receptor beta chains sequenced from one sample in a study of early T cells in non-severe SARS-CoV-2 infection. TCRdb itself ran the 5' RACE reads through MiXCR, one entry per CDR3 protein. The sample carries some 61,000 distinct CDR3 sequences, approximately 9.7% recorded once. Sequenced input: whole blood. The receptors here all came from an adult who was a healthcare worker with PCR-confirmed SARS-CoV-2 infection or an uninfected control (not recorded which).

Regarding this clonotype: One end of the junction does not line up with germline, which may come from a read error. The chain recombines TRBV11-2 with TRBJ1-1; D is unclear. Looked up from germline, CDR1 is SGHAT and CDR2 is FQNNGV. CDR3 size: 13 residues. The CDR3 protein is CVSSLDTSPEAFF. As DNA, the CDR3 is TGTGTCAGCAGCTTAGATACCTCACCTGAAGCTTTCTTT.

This clonotype occurred many times. J is TRBJ2-1 and V is TRBV6-6, with 7 bases that match TRBD1. This CDR3 spans 16 amino acids. The V segment lost 2 bases and the J segment 1 base; nucleotides outside the gene matches: 5. Germline V lookup: CDR1 MNHNY, CDR2 SVGAGI (reference sequence). The CDR3 DNA reads as TGTGCCAGCAGTTACAATTTGGGACAGTCCTACAATGAGCAGTTCTTC. It is translated as CASSYNLGQSYNEQFF.

This sequence joins TRBV13 and TRBJ2-1; a weak D match, TRBD1 (6 bases). V lost 1 base to trimming and J lost 8 bases, with 15 bases between them. CDR1 is PRHDT, CDR2 FYEKMQ, per germline (reference sequence). This CDR3 is 15 amino acids long. The CDR3 nucleotides read TGTGCCAGCAGCTTAGAAGGTCAGGGGTACGATGAGCAGTTCTTC. This encodes CASSLEGQGYDEQFF. Full variable domain (remainder filled in from reference TRBV13 and TRBJ2-1): AAGVIQSPRHLIKEKRETATLKCYPIPRHDTVYWYQQGPGQDPQFLISFYEKMQSDKGSIPDRFSAQQFSDYHSELNMSSLELGDSALYFCASSLEGQGYDEQFFGPGTRLTVL.

CDR3 amino acids: CASSPLVMNTEAFF. The CDR3 nucleotides are TGTGCCAGCAGCCCCTTAGTGATGAACACTGAAGCTTTCTTT. V usage is TRBV7-2 and J usage is TRBJ1-1; D call uncertain. With 5 bases removed from V and 0 bases from J, the gap between germline ends came to 10 bases. This CDR3 is built from 14 residues. Germline V gene lookup returns CDR1 SGHTA and CDR2 FQGNSA.

This chain joins TRBV12-3 or TRBV12-4 and TRBJ1-5; 10 bases are shared with TRBD1. This CDR3 has 13 amino acids. The V segment lost 6 bases and the J segment 7 bases; nucleotides outside the gene matches: 3. The CDR3 reads CASSSGQGQPQHF. In nucleotides, the CDR3 is TGTGCCAGCAGCTCGGGACAGGGGCAGCCCCAGCATTTT.

This clonotype was observed many times. This rearrangement joins TRBV18 to TRBJ2-5; maybe TRBD2 (6 bases). The CDR3 runs 14 residues. The ends were cut back, 3 bases at V and 5 bases at J, with 13 bases in the middle. Germline CDR1 and CDR2: KGHSH and LQKENI. CDR3 coding DNA: TGTGCCAGCTCACCCGGCGGGATATCTGAGACCCAGTACTTC. It codes for CASSPGGISETQYF.

CDR3 in DNA: TGCAGCGAAAAAGCGCCAGGGTTAGAGACCCAGTACTTC. Its protein is CSEKAPGLETQYF. The chain employs TRBV29-1 and TRBJ2-5; a possible D gene is TRBD1 (5 bases). The CDR3 runs to 13 residues. Looked up from germline, CDR1 is SQVTM and CDR2 is ANQGSEA. V was shortened by 7 bases and J by 4 bases, with 16 bases between the two germline ends.

This clonotype occurred a few times. The rearrangement joins TRBV4-1 to TRBJ1-2; D is unclear. This CDR3 has 15 amino acids. Trimming took off 0 bases at V and 1 base at J, with 9 bases between the two ends. The germline gives CDR1 MGHRA, CDR2 YSYEKL. CDR3 amino acids: CASSQEFAFNYGYTF. The CDR3 region has the DNA TGCGCCAGCAGCCAAGAATTCGCTTTTAACTATGGCTACACCTTC.

This chain's CDR3 is CSTPKAGVTDTQYF. The CDR3 DNA follows: TGCAGTACCCCCAAGGCGGGGGTCACAGATACGCAGTATTTT. The chain employs TRBV20-1 and TRBJ2-3; 7 nucleotides align to TRBD2. V was pared by 8 bases and J by 2 bases, with 10 bases of the junction left unmatched. CDR1 and CDR2 (germline): DFQATT, SNEGSKA (reference sequence). The CDR3 covers 14 residues.